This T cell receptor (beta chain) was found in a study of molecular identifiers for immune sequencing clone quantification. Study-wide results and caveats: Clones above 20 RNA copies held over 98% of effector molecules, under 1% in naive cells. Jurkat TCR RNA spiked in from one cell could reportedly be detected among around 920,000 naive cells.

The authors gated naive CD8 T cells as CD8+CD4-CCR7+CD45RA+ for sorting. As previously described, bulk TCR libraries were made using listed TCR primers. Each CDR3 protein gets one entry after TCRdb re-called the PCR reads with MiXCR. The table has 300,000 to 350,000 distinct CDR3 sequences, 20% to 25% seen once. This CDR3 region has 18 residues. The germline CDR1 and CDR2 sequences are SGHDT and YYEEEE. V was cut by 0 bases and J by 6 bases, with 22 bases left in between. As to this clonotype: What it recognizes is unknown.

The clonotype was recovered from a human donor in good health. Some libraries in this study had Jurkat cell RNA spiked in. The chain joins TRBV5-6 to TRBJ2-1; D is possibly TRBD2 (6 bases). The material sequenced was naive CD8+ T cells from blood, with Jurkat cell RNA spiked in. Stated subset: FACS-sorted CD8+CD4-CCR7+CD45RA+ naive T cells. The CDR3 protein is CASSLVGGGPHIPNEQFF. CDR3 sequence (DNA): TGTGCCAGCAGCTTGGTCGGGGGAGGACCCCACATCCCCAATGAGCAGTTCTTC.